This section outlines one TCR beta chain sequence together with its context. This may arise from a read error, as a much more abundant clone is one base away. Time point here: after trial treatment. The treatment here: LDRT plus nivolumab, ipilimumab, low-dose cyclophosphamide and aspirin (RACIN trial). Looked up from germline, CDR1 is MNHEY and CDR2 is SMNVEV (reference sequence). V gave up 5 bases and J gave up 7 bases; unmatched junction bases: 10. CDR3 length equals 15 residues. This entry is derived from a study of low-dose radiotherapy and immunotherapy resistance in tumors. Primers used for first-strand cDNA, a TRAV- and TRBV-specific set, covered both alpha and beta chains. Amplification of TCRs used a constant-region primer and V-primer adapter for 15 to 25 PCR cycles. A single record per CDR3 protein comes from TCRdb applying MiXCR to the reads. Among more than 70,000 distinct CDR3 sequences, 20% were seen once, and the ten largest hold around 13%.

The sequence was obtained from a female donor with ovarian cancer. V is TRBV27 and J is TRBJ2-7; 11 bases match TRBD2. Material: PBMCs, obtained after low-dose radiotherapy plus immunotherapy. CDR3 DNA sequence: TGTGCCAGCAGTAATAGCGGGAGGGTCTACAATGAGCAGTACTTC. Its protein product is CASSNSGRVYNEQYF.